This is a list of T cell receptor beta chains from one sample in a study of T cells after yellow fever vaccination. Via MiXCR, TCRdb re-called the 5' RACE reads, giving one row per CDR3 protein. The sample includes about 75,000 distinct CDR3 sequences, about 7.2% of them seen just once. The input for sequencing was CD8+ T cells sorted from PBMCs, taken around 10 days after the first yellow fever vaccination. The receptors originated from a young man who received the YFV17D yellow fever vaccine. CDR3s include the opening cysteine and the closing phenylalanine or tryptophan. The order of the fields is J gene, V gene, clone size, D gene, CDR3 length, CDR3 protein, CDR3 DNA. A D gene is named only where the DNA matches it firmly. For some rows the clone size is stated as once, few or many, or as a class when expanded; others skip it.

TRBJ2-2	TRBV3-1	.	TRBD2	19	CASSQVTRTSGGQTGELFF	TGTGCCAGCAGCCAAGTAACCCGGACTAGCGGGGGACAAACCGGGGAGCTGTTTTTT
TRBJ1-1	TRBV4-1	many	.	16	CASSPTTAGWNTEAFF	TGCGCCAGCAGCCCAACCACGGCAGGGTGGAACACTGAAGCTTTCTTT
TRBJ1-2	TRBV5-1	.	TRBD1	16	CASSIEPTGGDYGYTF	TGCGCCAGCAGCATCGAACCGACAGGGGGGGACTATGGCTACACCTTC
TRBJ1-2	TRBV7-3	few	.	13	CASSYGSGYGYTF	TGTGCCAGCAGCTATGGTTCTGGATATGGCTACACCTTC
TRBJ2-5	TRBV4-1	.	TRBD1	16	CASSQGGTGEGETQYF	TGCGCCAGCAGCCAAGGGGGGACAGGGGAAGGCGAGACCCAGTACTTC
TRBJ2-3	TRBV7-2	many	TRBD2	16	CASSFASGDRTDTQYF	TGTGCCAGCAGCTTCGCTAGCGGGGACCGCACAGATACGCAGTATTTT
TRBJ2-2	TRBV27	.	.	13	CATEGDRAGELFF	TGTGCCACCGAGGGGGATAGGGCCGGGGAGCTGTTTTTT
TRBJ2-2	TRBV30	few	.	13	CAWSAGFGGELFF	TGTGCCTGGAGTGCAGGGTTCGGCGGGGAGCTGTTTTTT
TRBJ1-3	TRBV7-8	medium-sized	TRBD1	16	CASSLVGTGVYDTIYF	TGTGCCAGCAGCTTAGTGGGGACAGGGGTCTATGACACCATATATTTT
TRBJ2-1	TRBV16	many	.	13	CASSQSPNNEQFF	TGTGCCAGCAGCCAATCGCCCAACAATGAGCAGTTCTTC
TRBJ2-1	TRBV15	many	.	13	CATVGSSYNEQFF	TGTGCCACCGTTGGGAGCTCCTACAATGAGCAGTTCTTC
TRBJ2-5	TRBV6-1	many	.	18	CASSEAFLKADKEETQYF	TGTGCCAGCAGTGAAGCGTTTTTGAAGGCCGACAAAGAAGAGACCCAGTACTTC
TRBJ1-1	TRBV27	many	.	12	CASRRGALEAFF	TGTGCCAGCAGAAGGGGGGCGCTTGAGGCTTTCTTT
TRBJ2-7	TRBV10-2	many	.	12	CASTPRGWEQYF	TGCGCCAGCACCCCCCGCGGGTGGGAGCAGTACTTC
TRBJ2-3	TRBV28	many	.	16	CASSPRPGTQLYTQYF	TGTGCCAGCAGTCCCCGCCCCGGGACCCAACTTTATACGCAGTATTTT
TRBJ2-1	TRBV3-1	few	.	15	CASSQVQVSYNEQFF	TGTGCCAGCAGCCAAGTACAGGTGTCCTACAATGAGCAGTTCTTC
TRBJ1-1	TRBV3-1	.	.	14	CASRPPGVGTEAFF	TGTGCCAGCAGACCGCCCGGGGTCGGCACTGAAGCTTTCTTT
TRBJ1-1	TRBV5-1	.	.	14	CASSLESWNTEAFF	TGCGCCAGCAGCTTGGAATCGTGGAACACTGAAGCTTTCTTT
TRBJ2-3	TRBV6-2/TRBV6-3	.	TRBD2	14	CASRLAGGQDTQYF	TGTGCCAGCAGATTAGCGGGGGGGCAAGATACGCAGTATTTT
TRBJ1-1	TRBV6-6	many	.	13	CASGTGGGTEAFF	TGTGCCAGCGGAACGGGAGGAGGTACTGAAGCTTTCTTT